These 18 T cell receptor beta chains came from one sample sequenced in a study of beta chain features in type 1 diabetes. Study-wide results and caveats: Patients with Type 1 diabetes showed moderately but significantly shorter TCRB CDR3s in all four CD4+ subsets.

No cognate antigen is known for these TCRs. Since all of the isolated RNA was reverse transcribed, expressed TCRB transcripts were what got sequenced. Libraries were prepared by immunoSEQ multiplex PCR; TCRdb keeps only in-frame clonotypes and omits some of them. The sample shows around 600,000 clones, 9.5% to 15% of them seen only once. Sequenced input: naive CD4+ T cells from blood. The receptors were sampled from a man aged 25 to 40 with type 1 diabetes.

CDR3 sequence: CASSLGGAGQPQHF. The CDR3 nucleotides read TGTGCCAGCAGTCTAGGGGGGGCAGGTCAGCCCCAGCATTTT. This chain links TRBV11-2 with TRBJ1-5; tentative D call: TRBD1 (6 bases). The CDR3 has 14 residues. Germline CDR1 and CDR2: SGHAT and FQNNGV. Between the trimmed V and J ends, which lost 6 bases and 6 bases, there was a span of 15 bases.

This clone was observed a handful of times. The V and J genes are TRBV28 and TRBJ2-5; TRBD2 matches 10 bases. CDR3 length equals 14 residues. V gave up 9 bases and J gave up 5 bases; unmatched junction bases: 9. Germline V CDR1 and CDR2: MDHEN, SYDVKM. CDR3: CASWASGGGETQYF. The CDR3 DNA reads TGTGCCAGTTGGGCTAGCGGGGGAGGTGAGACCCAGTACTTC.

This clone was observed a few times. The chain is built from TRBV7-9 and TRBJ2-3; possibly TRBD1 for D (5 bases). Trimming removed 10 bases at V and 0 bases at J, with 14 bases between. Germline CDR1 reads SEHNR; CDR2 reads FQNEAQ (reference sequence). The CDR3 covers 14 residues. CDR3 residues: CAIKTEASTDTQYF. The CDR3 DNA reads TGTGCCATCAAGACAGAGGCCAGCACAGATACGCAGTATTTT.

This clone was detected only a few times. This rearrangement joins TRBV7-2 to TRBJ1-1; D is uncertain. V lost 0 bases, J lost 5 bases, and 7 bases lay in between. Germline V gene data show CDR1 as SGHTA and CDR2 as FQGNSA. The length of the CDR3 is 13 residues. CDR3 sequence reads: CASSLAPGTEAFF. The CDR3, as DNA: TGTGCCAGCAGCTTAGCCCCTGGGACTGAAGCTTTCTTT.

DNA of the CDR3: TGTGCCAGCAGCACCCTGAACCCGGGACAGGGCACAGATACGCAGTATTTT. The encoded protein is CASSTLNPGQGTDTQYF. The V and J genes are TRBV7-2 and TRBJ2-3; 8 bases map to TRBD1. CDR3 length: 17 amino acids. CDR1 SGHTA and CDR2 FQGNSA come from the germline V gene. V lost 5 bases, J lost 1 base, and 11 bases stayed unmatched. Combining the CDR3 with reference TRBV7-2 and TRBJ2-3 gives the whole variable domain GAGVSQSPSNKVTEKGKDVELRCDPISGHTALYWYRQSLGQGLEFLIYFQGNSAPDKSGLPSDRFSAERTGGSVSTLTIQRTQQEDSAVYLCASSTLNPGQGTDTQYFGPGTRLTVL.

This clone was detected only a few times. This chain uses TRBV29-1 with TRBJ2-7, with D tentatively TRBD1 (6 bases). Germline V gene data show CDR1 as SQVTM and CDR2 as ANQGSEA. This CDR3 region has 12 residues. V lost 4 bases and J 8 bases, leaving 15 bases between the germline ends. The CDR3 region is CSVVFLGAQQYF. CDR3 DNA sequence: TGCAGCGTTGTGTTCCTGGGGGCACAGCAGTACTTC.

V is TRBV4-1 and J is TRBJ1-4; D unclear. Trimming left V 1 base short and J 6 bases short, with 12 bases between. Germline CDR1 is MGHRA and CDR2 is YSYEKL. This CDR3 spans 15 amino acids. CDR3 coding DNA: TGCGCCAGCAGCCAAGTGGATCTCCAACATGAAAAACTGTTTTTT. Residues: CASSQVDLQHEKLFF.

The rearrangement uses TRBV5-1 and TRBJ2-7, with 12 positions matching TRBD2. The J call may be in error: the DNA end matches TRBJ2-1 better. The germline CDR1 and CDR2 sequences are SGHRS and YFSETQ. The CDR3 covers 15 residues. The CDR3 loop reads CASSLGLAGGNEQFF. The CDR3 DNA sequence: TGCGCCAGCAGCCTGGGACTAGCGGGTGGCAATGAGCAGTTCTTC.

With regard to this clone: Other DNA sequences in the same sample also yield this CDR3. This rearrangement joins TRBV5-4 to TRBJ2-2, with a tentative D call TRBD1 (5 bases). The germline V gene encodes CDR1 SGHNT and CDR2 YYREEE (reference sequence). The ends were cut back, 0 bases at V and 2 bases at J, with 8 bases in the middle. There are 15 residues in the CDR3. The CDR3 DNA reads as TGTGCCAGCAGCTTGGGACAGCCTAACACCGGGGAGCTGTTTTTT. This translates into CASSLGQPNTGELFF.

There are a few counts of this clone. The chain carries TRBV27 and TRBJ1-4; D unclear. V was trimmed by 9 bases and J by 8 bases, leaving 19 bases between them. CDR3 length: 14 residues. Germline values: CDR1 MNHEY, CDR2 SMNVEV (reference sequence). In DNA form, the CDR3 reads TGTGCCAGTAGCTTAGCGGGATTCAACGAAAAACTGTTTTTT. It encodes CASSLAGFNEKLFF.

This clone has a handful of counts. The chain carries TRBV5-1 and TRBJ2-2; 8 bases match TRBD1. V gave up 0 bases and J gave up 6 bases; unmatched junction bases: 10. Looked up from germline, CDR1 is SGHRS and CDR2 is YFSETQ. The CDR3 is made up of 17 amino acids. The chain's CDR3 is CASSLADREDLAGELFF. The CDR3 nucleotides are TGCGCCAGCAGCTTGGCGGACAGGGAGGATTTGGCCGGGGAGCTGTTTTTT.

The chain joins TRBV19 to TRBJ1-1; D might be TRBD1 (6 bases). CDR3 size: 15 residues. Germline-derived CDR1 and CDR2 are LNHDA and SQIVND (reference sequence). V lost 3 bases and J 0 bases, leaving 11 bases between the germline ends. The CDR3 DNA is TGTGCCAGTAGTATCAGGGGAGGGGTGAACACTGAAGCTTTCTTT. Protein: CASSIRGGVNTEAFF. Complete variable domain (other parts from reference TRBV19 and TRBJ1-1): DGGITQSPKYLFRKEGQNVTLSCEQNLNHDAMYWYRQDPGQGLRLIYYSQIVNDFQKGDIAEGYSVSREKKESFPLTVTSAQKNPTAFYLCASSIRGGVNTEAFFGQGTRLTVV.

This clone was seen a few times. The chain carries TRBV5-4 and TRBJ2-5, with 9 bases aligning to TRBD2. V lost 2 bases to trimming and J lost 2 bases; unmatched junction nucleotides: 7. This CDR3 has 16 amino acids. Germline assignment: CDR1 SGHNT and CDR2 YYREEE (reference sequence). CDR3 amino acids: CASSLGVAGEQETQYF. The CDR3 DNA reads TGTGCCAGCAGCTTAGGAGTAGCGGGGGAGCAAGAGACCCAGTACTTC.

This clone occurred a few times. The chain's CDR3 is CSVPRASGGATDTQYF. The CDR3 DNA reads TGCAGCGTTCCACGGGCTAGCGGGGGGGCAACAGATACGCAGTATTTT. The chain has TRBV29-1 and TRBJ2-3; 12 bases agree with TRBD2. With 5 bases clipped from V and 3 bases from J, the junction kept 9 bases outside the gene matches. This CDR3 region has 16 residues. In germline, CDR1 is SQVTM, CDR2 ANQGSEA.

This clone was seen a single time. This CDR3 is also generated by other DNA sequences in the sample. V gene TRBV20-1 combines with J gene TRBJ1-2; TRBD1 is a possible D gene (5 bases). Germline V CDR1 and CDR2: DFQATT, SNEGSKA (reference sequence). The CDR3 has 10 amino acids. Trimming left V 6 bases short and J 8 bases short, with 10 bases between. CDR3: CSAEGRGYTF. The DNA for the CDR3 is TGCAGTGCCGAGGGGCGGGGCTACACCTTC.

In this sample, this clone turned up a few times. One end of the junction varies from germline; a read error may be responsible. CDR3 in DNA: TGTGCTAGCAGCCCCCACCCGGGACAGGGTAATGAAAAACTGTTTTTT. The encoded protein is CASSPHPGQGNEKLFF. The rearrangement links TRBV7-7 to TRBJ1-4; TRBD1 matches 9 bases. Looked up from germline, CDR1 is SSHAT and CDR2 is FNYEAQ (reference sequence). This CDR3 is built from 16 residues.

This clone was detected a few times. The chain has TRBV5-1 and TRBJ1-2; TRBD1 might be the D (6 bases). Trimming took 1 base from V and 5 from J, leaving 9 bases between them. The CDR3 is 13 residues long. Germline V gene sequence: CDR1 SGHRS, CDR2 YFSETQ. CDR3 amino acids: CASSLNREYGYTF. CDR3 DNA sequence: TGCGCCAGCAGCTTGAACAGGGAGTATGGCTACACCTTC.

The chain joins TRBV7-2 to TRBJ1-5; D remains unclear. Germline assignment: CDR1 SGHTA and CDR2 FQGNSA. CDR3 length: 17 residues. The V gene lost 2 bases and the J gene lost 0 bases, with 14 bases spanning the gap. The CDR3 DNA follows: TGTGCCAGCAGCTTATATGCCAGGACCGATAGCAATCAGCCCCAGCATTTT. It yields the protein CASSLYARTDSNQPQHF.